The 27 T cell receptor beta chains in this list originate from one sample, sequenced in a study of blood T cell repertoires in COVID-19. The repertoire was sequenced with immunoSEQ multiplex PCR; TCRdb's copy has only in-frame clones and lacks some. This repertoire shows 200,000 to 250,000 clones, around 84% found once; its top ten account for approximately 1.5%. Sequencing was performed on PBMCs or T cells enriched from blood (not recorded which). The receptors originated from a woman in her forties or fifties who had recovered from COVID-19.

J is TRBJ2-7 and V is TRBV24-1; 9 bases agree with TRBD2. Germline trimming cut 3 bases from V and 6 bases from J; bases unmatched to any gene: 2. CDR1 is KGHDR, CDR2 SFDVKD, per germline. There are 13 residues in the CDR3. The CDR3 nucleotides read TGTGCCACCAGTGATCCACTAGCGGGCGAGCAGTACTTC. Translating it yields CATSDPLAGEQYF.

The chain uses TRBV9 and TRBJ2-2; a possible D gene is TRBD1 (6 bases). CDR3 size: 14 residues. Trimming took off 4 bases at V and 6 bases at J, with 13 bases between the two ends. Germline CDR1 reads SGDLS; CDR2 reads YYNGEE. The CDR3 DNA follows: TGTGCCAGCAGCCCCCGGACAGTCGCCGGGGAGCTGTTTTTT. This encodes CASSPRTVAGELFF.

The V and J genes are TRBV29-1 and TRBJ1-1; weak D call: TRBD1 (5 bases). The CDR3 covers 13 residues. The V end lost 7 bases, the J end lost 1 base, and 13 bases lay between the germline ends. The germline CDR1 and CDR2 sequences are SQVTM and ANQGSEA. The CDR3 is CSALGLTNTEAFF. The CDR3 nucleotides are TGCAGCGCCCTGGGACTTACGAACACTGAAGCTTTCTTT. The variable domain in full, completed from reference TRBV29-1 and TRBJ1-1, reads SAVISQKPSRDICQRGTSLTIQCQVDSQVTMMFWYRQQPGQSLTLIATANQGSEATYESGFVIDKFPISRPNLTFSTLTVSNMSPEDSSIYLCSALGLTNTEAFFGQGTRLTVV.

The V gene is TRBV5-6, the J gene TRBJ2-1; TRBD2 aligns across 10 bases. Germline V lookup: CDR1 SGHDT, CDR2 YYEEEE. V lost 0 bases and J lost 5; bases outside the gene matches: 5. This CDR3 comprises 16 residues. CDR3: CASSLDSGRFDNEQFF. CDR3 bases: TGTGCCAGCAGCTTGGATAGCGGGAGGTTTGACAATGAGCAGTTCTTC.

The V and J genes are TRBV5-4 and TRBJ2-1, with D tentatively TRBD2 (6 bases). The CDR3 sequence is 17 residues long. Germline V CDR1 and CDR2: SGHNT, YYREEE (reference sequence). V was trimmed by 3 bases and J by 0 bases, leaving 16 bases between them. CDR3 region: CASSYGMRDLSYNEQFF. CDR3 coding DNA: TGTGCCAGCAGCTATGGTATGCGGGACCTCTCCTACAATGAGCAGTTCTTC.

J is TRBJ2-3 and V is TRBV7-9, with D possibly being TRBD2 (6 bases). Germline loops: CDR1 SEHNR, CDR2 FQNEAQ (reference sequence). V lost 6 bases and J lost 6, with 16 bases in between. The CDR3 is 14 amino acids. The chain's CDR3 is CASRVAVSGDTQYF. The DNA for the CDR3 is TGTGCCAGCAGGGTAGCGGTATCCGGGGATACGCAGTATTTT.

J is TRBJ2-3 and V is TRBV3-1 (or the pseudogene TRBV3-2); D is unclear. V was shortened by 0 bases and J by 6 bases, with 4 bases between the two germline ends. The CDR3 has 12 amino acids. Germline values: CDR1 LGHDT, CDR2 YNNKEL (reference sequence). The CDR3 protein is CASSQDTDTQYF. The CDR3 coding sequence is TGTGCCAGCAGCCAAGATACTGATACGCAGTATTTT.

This clone was recorded once. This chain joins TRBV10-3 and TRBJ2-2, with 8 bases aligning to TRBD2. This CDR3 contains 13 residues. The ends lost 6 bases at V and 3 bases at J; junction bases unmatched: 0. Germline lookup yields CDR1 ENHRY and CDR2 SYGVKD. The CDR3 protein is CAIRAGDTGELFF. The DNA for the CDR3 is TGTGCCATCAGAGCGGGAGACACCGGGGAGCTGTTTTTT.

The V call is TRBV3-1 (or the pseudogene TRBV3-2), the J call TRBJ2-7; 7 bases match TRBD1. Trimming took 1 base from V and 5 from J; bases not matched to a gene: 5. This CDR3 spans 14 amino acids. Germline-derived CDR1 and CDR2 are LGHDT and YNNKEL (reference sequence). Here the CDR3 DNA reads TGTGCCAGCAGCCAAGGGACAGGCCAAAACGAGCAGTACTTC. It translates to CASSQGTGQNEQYF.

The chain carries TRBV10-1 and TRBJ2-2; D is possibly TRBD1 (5 bases). Trimming pared 4 bases from V and 1 base from J, leaving 10 bases between. The CDR3 runs to 15 residues. The V gene's germline CDR1 is WNHNN and CDR2 SYGVQD (reference sequence). The CDR3 spells CASSGRQGNTGELFF. CDR3 sequence (DNA): TGCGCCAGCAGTGGACGGCAGGGGAACACCGGGGAGCTGTTTTTT.

The chain combines TRBV19 with TRBJ1-2; TRBD1 aligns across 9 bases. Per the germline V gene, CDR1 is LNHDA and CDR2 is SQIVND (reference sequence). The CDR3 has 18 residues. The V gene end was trimmed by 4 bases and the J gene end by 1 base; junction bases not matched to a gene: 13. The CDR3 protein is CASSTTGGTPRDNYGYTF. In DNA, the CDR3 is TGTGCCAGTAGTACCACAGGGGGCACCCCCCGCGATAACTATGGCTACACCTTC. Full variable domain (outside the CDR3, taken from reference TRBV19 and TRBJ1-2): DGGITQSPKYLFRKEGQNVTLSCEQNLNHDAMYWYRQDPGQGLRLIYYSQIVNDFQKGDIAEGYSVSREKKESFPLTVTSAQKNPTAFYLCASSTTGGTPRDNYGYTFGSGTRLTVV.

The rearrangement links TRBV4-1 to TRBJ2-1, with D unclear. The CDR3 runs to 16 residues. The germline CDR1 and CDR2 sequences are MGHRA and YSYEKL. The V gene lost 2 bases and the J gene lost 5 bases, with 16 bases spanning the gap. The CDR3 nucleotides read TGCGCCAGCAGCCAACCCTCAAGAACCCTAAACAATGAGCAGTTCTTC. Its translation is CASSQPSRTLNNEQFF.

V gene TRBV5-6 combines with J gene TRBJ2-7; D perhaps matches TRBD2 (5 bases). The CDR3 runs to 15 residues. Germline lookup yields CDR1 SGHDT and CDR2 YYEEEE. The ends were cut back, 1 base at V and 3 bases at J, with 14 bases in the middle. The CDR3 nucleotides read TGTGCCAGCAGCTTGTGGGCCAGGACTCTCTACGAGCAGTACTTC. Translating gives CASSLWARTLYEQYF.

V is TRBV19 and J is TRBJ2-6; 7 nucleotides agree with TRBD1. The CDR3 contains 19 residues. CDR1 is LNHDA and CDR2 is SQIVND in the germline V gene (reference sequence). V was clipped by 4 bases and J by 2 bases; unmatched bases: 14. For the CDR3, the DNA is TGTGCCAGTAGTACGGGCCGACAGGGTGACTTCACTGGGGCCAACGTCCTGACTTTC. Translation gives CASSTGRQGDFTGANVLTF.

The chain has TRBV6-6 and TRBJ1-4, with TRBD1 identical over 8 bases. Losses at the gene ends were 5 bases for V and 5 bases for J; bases not matched to a gene: 13. This CDR3 region has 17 residues. CDR1 is MNHNY, CDR2 SVGAGI, per germline (reference sequence). The CDR3 is CASSPHEDRDPNEKLFF. The DNA of the CDR3 is TGTGCCAGCAGTCCGCATGAGGACAGGGACCCCAATGAAAAACTGTTTTTT.

This chain joins TRBV19 and TRBJ1-1; D remains unclear. The germline V gene has CDR1 LNHDA and CDR2 SQIVND (reference sequence). V lost 4 bases and J 5 bases, leaving 11 bases between the germline ends. CDR3 length equals 13 residues. In DNA form, the CDR3 reads TGTGCCAGTAGTACCCGATATCGGACTGAAGCTTTCTTT. This codes for CASSTRYRTEAFF.

The rearrangement uses TRBV3-1 (or the pseudogene TRBV3-2) and TRBJ1-4; D is ambiguous. This CDR3 region has 13 residues. CDR1 LGHDT and CDR2 YNNKEL come from the germline V gene (reference sequence). V shed 1 base and J shed 6 bases, with 6 bases lying between them. The CDR3 sequence is CASSQARDEKLFF. Here the CDR3 DNA reads TGTGCCAGCAGCCAAGCCCGAGATGAAAAACTGTTTTTT.

This chain links TRBV2 with TRBJ1-5; D gene unclear. The germline gives CDR1 SNHLY, CDR2 FYNNEI. Trimming took off 3 bases at V and 9 bases at J, with 12 bases between the two ends. This CDR3 contains 13 residues. DNA for the CDR3: TGTGCCAGCAGTGACCGGCAGCGAGTGCCCCAGCATTTT. Translated: CASSDRQRVPQHF.

The chain is built from TRBV10-1 and TRBJ2-5; no clear D. The CDR3 has 15 residues. CDR1 is WNHNN, CDR2 SYGVQD, per germline (reference sequence). V gave up 1 base and J gave up 2 bases, with 11 bases separating them. The CDR3 coding sequence is TGCGCCAGCAGTGAGTATGCAAGCGCACAAGAGACCCAGTACTTC. Amino acid sequence: CASSEYASAQETQYF.

The rearrangement uses TRBV27 and TRBJ2-7; TRBD2 aligns across 11 bases. V trimming: 3 bases; J trimming: 4 bases; junction bases outside the gene matches: 8. The CDR3 is 16 amino acids. Germline CDR1 reads MNHEY; CDR2 reads SMNVEV (reference sequence). CDR3 loop: CASSFSSGRSAYEQYF. DNA for the CDR3: TGTGCCAGCAGTTTTTCTAGCGGGAGGTCCGCATACGAGCAGTACTTC.

The chain joins TRBV2 to TRBJ2-1; 9 positions agree with TRBD2. Germline-derived CDR1 and CDR2 are SNHLY and FYNNEI. The CDR3 contains 16 residues. The ends lost 6 bases at V and 3 bases at J; junction bases unmatched: 9. CDR3 sequence: CASRMTSGYLYNEQFF. The CDR3 region has the DNA TGTGCCAGCAGGATGACTAGCGGCTACCTCTACAATGAGCAGTTCTTC.

The chain employs TRBV7-3 and TRBJ2-2; 7 bases are shared with TRBD1. V dropped 4 bases and J dropped 5; count of bases not matched to a gene: 22. Germline lookup yields CDR1 SGHTA and CDR2 FQGTGA. There are 20 residues in the CDR3. DNA for the CDR3: TGTGCCAGCAGCTCCCTCCGAAGACAGGGCGATGCCTGGGGTACCGGGGAGCTGTTTTTT. Translated: CASSSLRRQGDAWGTGELFF.

This chain uses TRBV7-9 with TRBJ2-6; 12 positions agree with TRBD2. This CDR3 is 18 amino acids long. V lost 3 bases and J lost 0; bases outside the gene matches: 3. Germline-derived CDR1 and CDR2 are SEHNR and FQNEAQ (reference sequence). CDR3 bases: TGTGCCAGCAGCTTTACTAGCGGGAGGAACTCTGGGGCCAACGTCCTGACTTTC. Its protein is CASSFTSGRNSGANVLTF.

As to this clone: The identical CDR3 is also encoded by other nucleotide sequences in the sample. CDR3 sequence reads: CASSLGGTYEQYF. The CDR3 nucleotides read TGTGCCAGCAGTTTGGGAGGGACCTACGAGCAGTACTTC. The chain is built from TRBV27 and TRBJ2-7; 7 bases map to TRBD2. The V gene end was trimmed by 3 bases and the J gene end by 2 bases; junction bases not matched to a gene: 1. The germline V gene has CDR1 MNHEY and CDR2 SMNVEV (reference sequence). CDR3 length equals 13 residues.

This clone has a single count. The gene calls are TRBV7-2 and TRBJ2-2; 7 bases align to TRBD1. This CDR3 comprises 14 residues. The junction had 8 bases not matched to a gene; V was cut back by 5 bases and J by 8 bases. Germline-derived CDR1 and CDR2 are SGHTA and FQGNSA. CDR3 sequence (DNA): TGTGCCAGCAGCAGAAATAACAGGGGTGGGGAGCTGTTTTTT. Its protein product is CASSRNNRGGELFF. The full variable domain, rest sourced from reference TRBV7-2 and TRBJ2-2, is GAGVSQSPSNKVTEKGKDVELRCDPISGHTALYWYRQSLGQGLEFLIYFQGNSAPDKSGLPSDRFSAERTGGSVSTLTIQRTQQEDSAVYLCASSRNNRGGELFFGEGSRLTVL.

The chain carries TRBV7-4 and TRBJ2-7; unclear D gene. Germline V lookup: CDR1 SGHVT, CDR2 SQSDAQ. Trimming removed 7 bases at V and 2 bases at J, with 6 bases between. The CDR3 sequence is 11 residues long. For the CDR3, the DNA is TGTGCCAGCATTGAGACCTACGAGCAGTACTTC. It is translated as CASIETYEQYF. The variable domain in full, with the rest retrieved from reference TRBV7-4 and TRBJ2-7, is GAGVSQSPRYKVAKRGRDVALRCDSISGHVTLYWYRQTLGQGSEVLTYSQSDAQRDKSGRPSGRFSAERPERSVSTLKIQRTEQGDSAVYLCASIETYEQYFGPGTRLTVT.

The chain joins TRBV15 to TRBJ1-4; D gene unclear. The germline V gene has CDR1 LNHNV and CDR2 YYDKDF (reference sequence). The germline V and J ends were trimmed by 0 bases and 8 bases, with 19 bases remaining between them. CDR3 length: 17 amino acids. The CDR3 DNA sequence: TGTGCCACCAGCAGAGAATTGTCGGCCCGGGGAAAAGAAAAACTGTTTTTT. This codes for CATSRELSARGKEKLFF.